The 31 T cell receptor beta chains reported below all come from one sample, sequenced in a study of regulatory T cells in long-lasting Graves disease. Relying on iRepertoire HTBI primers and Arm-PCR of CDR3 regions, the team built TCR beta libraries. TCRdb called the multiplex PCR reads again in MiXCR, with one record for every CDR3 protein. The repertoire holds 310,000 or so distinct CDR3 sequences, with around 20% as singletons. Sample time point: persistent/refractory GD, antithyroid drugs over 5 years with positive TRAb. RNA isolated from PBMCs was used to make the TCR library. The sequenced sample was peripheral blood mononuclear cells (PBMCs), obtained when the disease was refractory, from a patient treated with antithyroid drugs. The receptor set was obtained from a female donor with Graves disease.

This clonotype was counted at least ten times. The V call is TRBV30, the J call TRBJ1-5; 9 nucleotides line up with TRBD1. From germline, CDR1 is GTSNPN and CDR2 SVGIG (reference sequence). The CDR3 sequence is 13 residues long. The ends lost 7 bases at V and 3 bases at J; junction bases unmatched: 4. The CDR3 region has the DNA TGTGCCTCCCGGGACAGGGACAATCAGCCCCAGCATTTT. It yields the protein CASRDRDNQPQHF.

The CDR3: CASSTPGPPPQHF. The CDR3 DNA reads as TGTGCCAGCAGTACCCCGGGACCACCGCCCCAGCATTTT. The rearrangement uses TRBV6-1 and TRBJ1-5; maybe TRBD1 (5 bases). With 5 bases removed from V and 9 bases from J, the gap between germline ends came to 14 bases. The CDR3 totals 13 residues. Germline V lookup: CDR1 MNHNS, CDR2 SASEGT.

This clonotype was counted a single time. The chain combines TRBV4-3 with TRBJ1-4; no definite D call. The CDR3 is 17 residues long. Germline V lookup: CDR1 LGHNA, CDR2 YSLEER. V was pared by 1 base and J by 9 bases, with 21 bases between. CDR3 nucleotides: TGCGCCAGCAGCCAAGCCTCCGGACGCGGCCGGCAACAAAAACTGTTTTTT. This gives the protein CASSQASGRGRQQKLFF.

In this sample, this clonotype turned up many times. The chain couples TRBV7-2 to TRBJ2-5; D is possibly TRBD1 (7 bases). V dropped 5 bases and J dropped 4 bases, with 17 bases sitting between them. Germline V lookup: CDR1 SGHTA, CDR2 FQGNSA. The CDR3 totals 15 residues. CDR3 sequence: CASSLVTGRGETQYF. In DNA, the CDR3 is TGTGCCAGCAGCCTCGTGACAGGGCGGGGAGAGACCCAGTACTTC.

V usage is TRBV28 and J usage is TRBJ2-1, with TRBD2 matching over 7 bases. The V and J ends lost 3 bases and 6 bases, in that order; junction bases with no gene match: 2. This CDR3 has 13 residues. CDR1 is MDHEN and CDR2 is SYDVKM in the germline V gene. CDR3 sequence: CASSLPSGNEQFF. The CDR3 DNA is TGTGCCAGCAGTTTGCCTAGCGGCAATGAGCAGTTCTTC.

This rearrangement joins TRBV5-8 to TRBJ1-4; the D gene is possibly TRBD1 (6 bases). This CDR3 region has 17 residues. V dropped 0 bases and J dropped 6 bases, with 18 bases sitting between them. Germline-derived CDR1 and CDR2 are SGHTS and YDEGEE. The CDR3 reads CASSLEEWTERDEKLFF. The CDR3 DNA reads as TGTGCCAGCAGCTTGGAGGAATGGACAGAAAGGGATGAAAAACTGTTTTTT.

This clonotype was recorded many times. V is TRBV6-1 and J is TRBJ1-5; 11 bases are a match to TRBD1. V trimming: 6 bases; J trimming: 6 bases; junction bases outside the gene matches: 7. The CDR3 extends over 15 amino acids. The germline CDR1 and CDR2 sequences are MNHNS and SASEGT. CDR3 bases: TGTGCCAGCAGGGGACAGGGGGTGCTCGGTCAGCCCCAGCATTTT. This sequence encodes CASRGQGVLGQPQHF.

The chain couples TRBV5-1 to TRBJ1-3; 7 bases map to TRBD1. Per germline, CDR1 SGHRS and CDR2 YFSETQ. The V and J ends lost 2 bases and 0 bases, in that order; junction bases with no gene match: 5. CDR3 length: 16 residues. CDR3 DNA sequence: TGCGCCAGCAGCTTAGCCGGGACAGCCTCTGGAAACACCATATATTTT. Translation gives CASSLAGTASGNTIYF.

This chain connects TRBV6-9 to TRBJ2-7; D is uncertain. Germline CDR1 and CDR2: MNHGY and SVAAGI. V was cut by 3 bases and J by 1 base, with 10 bases left in between. CDR3 length: 14 amino acids. The CDR3 nucleotides read TGTGCCAGCAGTTACGGCCTACAATCCTACGAGCAGTACTTC. Encoded protein: CASSYGLQSYEQYF.

The chain recombines TRBV20-1 with TRBJ1-5; no firm D call. Deletions cut 1 base from V and 6 bases from J, with 13 bases between. Germline V gives CDR1 DFQATT, CDR2 SNEGSKA (reference sequence). The CDR3 runs to 14 residues. The CDR3: CSARGLAVSQPQHF. CDR3 DNA: TGCAGTGCTAGAGGGTTGGCAGTGAGTCAGCCCCAGCATTTT.

With respect to this clonotype: This sequence may be a read error, since a much larger clone differs from it by one base. The chain joins TRBV28 to TRBJ1-6, with unresolved D. Trimming took 6 bases from V and 4 from J, leaving 19 bases between them. This CDR3 is 17 amino acids long. The germline gives CDR1 MDHEN, CDR2 SYDVKM. The CDR3 spells CASSQARGSRYNSPLHF. Here the CDR3 DNA reads TGTGCCAGCAGCCAAGCCAGAGGCAGCCGATATAATTCACCCCTCCACTTT.

Turning to this clonotype: A read error may produce the germline difference seen at one junction end. V gene TRBV29-1 combines with J gene TRBJ1-3; possibly TRBD1 for D (5 bases). This CDR3 has 14 amino acids. Germline loops: CDR1 SQVTM, CDR2 ANQGSEA. The CDR3 sequence: CSVEDRNSGNTIYF. As DNA, the CDR3 is TGCAGCGTCGAAGACAGAAACTCTGGAAACACCATATATTTT.

This clonotype was seen many times. The chain couples TRBV6-1 to TRBJ1-2; 7 positions match TRBD1. This CDR3 spans 14 amino acids. Germline values: CDR1 MNHNS, CDR2 SASEGT. Losses at the gene ends were 6 bases for V and 7 bases for J; bases not matched to a gene: 11. The CDR3 reads CASRNLRQGSGYTF. The DNA of the CDR3 is TGTGCCAGCAGAAACCTTAGACAGGGATCTGGCTACACCTTC.

V gene TRBV18 combines with J gene TRBJ2-5, with D hard to call. The CDR3 contains 14 residues. The V end lost 6 bases, the J end lost 2 bases, and 13 bases lay between the germline ends. The germline gives CDR1 KGHSH, CDR2 LQKENI. CDR3 amino acids: CASSSSAPQETQYF. The DNA for the CDR3 is TGTGCCAGCTCCTCATCGGCACCTCAAGAGACCCAGTACTTC.

A few counts support this clonotype. The rearrangement links TRBV6-5 to TRBJ2-3; 8 bases are a match to TRBD1. The CDR3 contains 17 residues. CDR1 and CDR2 (germline): MNHEY, SVGAGI. The junction had 9 bases not matched to a gene; V was cut back by 0 bases and J by 4 bases. The CDR3 region has the DNA TGTGCCAGCAGTTACTCTCGGACAGGGAGGAGGGCAGATACGCAGTATTTT. As protein: CASSYSRTGRRADTQYF.

This clonotype was picked up many times. The chain couples TRBV28 to TRBJ2-5; TRBD1 matches at 8 bases. Germline V gene sequence: CDR1 MDHEN, CDR2 SYDVKM. V shed 4 bases, J shed 1 base, and the junction held 5 bases outside the gene matches. This CDR3 is built from 15 residues. CDR3 sequence reads: CASSSPGTGQETQYF. Written as DNA, the CDR3 is TGTGCCAGCAGTTCTCCCGGGACAGGCCAAGAGACCCAGTACTTC.

Only a few counts were recorded for this clonotype. The rearrangement links TRBV4-3 to TRBJ1-2; 8 nucleotides align to TRBD1. The CDR3 runs to 15 residues. V dropped 0 bases and J dropped 6; count of bases not matched to a gene: 6. The V gene's germline CDR1 is LGHNA and CDR2 YSLEER. Here the CDR3 reads CASSQETGAVDGYTF. CDR3 nucleotide sequence: TGCGCCAGCAGCCAAGAGACAGGGGCCGTCGATGGCTACACCTTC.

This clonotype was seen at least ten times. This rearrangement joins TRBV7-8 to TRBJ1-4; a weak D match, TRBD1 (5 bases). Germline lookup yields CDR1 SGHVS and CDR2 FQNEAQ. V gave up 2 bases and J gave up 2 bases, with 15 bases separating them. CDR3 length: 17 residues. The CDR3 coding sequence is TGTGCCAGCAGCTTATGGGCTCAGGGCCCCACTAATGAAAAACTGTTTTTT. Protein: CASSLWAQGPTNEKLFF.

This clonotype has more than one count but fewer than ten. The genes are TRBV9 and TRBJ1-6, with D hard to call. Trimming took 0 bases from V and 12 from J, leaving 7 bases between them. CDR3 length: 12 residues. Germline V lookup: CDR1 SGDLS, CDR2 YYNGEE. In DNA, the CDR3 is TGTGCCAGCAGCGTAGGATTAAGACCCCTCCACTTT. Protein sequence: CASSVGLRPLHF.

On this clonotype: One end of the junction is discordant with germline, which a read error may explain. This chain uses TRBV30 with TRBJ2-6; D not resolved. The CDR3 is made up of 18 amino acids. CDR1 and CDR2 from the germline V gene are GTSNPN and SVGIG (reference sequence). CDR3 residues: CVWSATTGRVAGANVLTF. Here the CDR3 DNA reads TGTGTCTGGAGTGCTACTACCGGACGGGTCGCGGGGGCCAACGTCCTGACTTTC.

This clonotype came up many times. This chain joins TRBV28 and TRBJ2-4, with D tentatively TRBD2 (6 bases). CDR3 length: 18 residues. The V and J ends lost 5 bases and 0 bases respectively, with 20 bases between them. CDR1 is MDHEN and CDR2 is SYDVKM in the germline V gene. Here the CDR3 DNA reads TGTGCCAGCAGTCCAAAGGGGATGAGGGGACTAGCCAAAAACATTCAGTACTTC. It specifies CASSPKGMRGLAKNIQYF.

This clonotype was seen ten or more times. V gene TRBV7-9 combines with J gene TRBJ1-2; D uncertain. Germline CDR1 and CDR2: SEHNR and FQNEAQ (reference sequence). The CDR3 consists of 15 residues. V was cut by 1 base and J by 6 bases, with 15 bases left in between. The CDR3 coding sequence is TGTGCCAGCAGCTTAGGTTCAGCCCCAAGGAATGGCTACACCTTC. Translated, it gives CASSLGSAPRNGYTF.

This clonotype was detected ten times or more. J is TRBJ1-5 and V is TRBV6-2 or TRBV6-3, with 9 bases that match TRBD1. Looked up from germline, CDR1 is MNHEY and CDR2 is SVGEGT. The junction had 9 bases not matched to a gene; V was cut back by 0 bases and J by 6 bases. CDR3 length equals 17 residues. The CDR3 protein is CASSYSTSGTGFQPQHF. The CDR3 bases are TGTGCCAGCAGTTACTCGACAAGCGGGACAGGGTTTCAGCCCCAGCATTTT.

CDR3 sequence (DNA): TGTGCCAGTAGTACCTTCTACGTCCCCGATTCACCCCTCCACTTT. Its translation: CASSTFYVPDSPLHF. This chain joins TRBV19 and TRBJ1-6; D gene uncertain. V was pared by 4 bases and J by 8 bases, with 15 bases between. The length of the CDR3 is 15 residues. Germline CDR1 reads LNHDA; CDR2 reads SQIVND (reference sequence).

This chain links TRBV9 with TRBJ1-1; D is perhaps TRBD1 (6 bases). The CDR3 extends over 15 amino acids. V lost 6 bases and J lost 4, with 19 bases in between. Germline V gene data show CDR1 as SGDLS and CDR2 as YYNGEE. The CDR3 protein is CASTALRGGGTEAFF. In nucleotides, the CDR3 is TGTGCCAGCACCGCTCTTCGGGGGGGCGGCACTGAAGCTTTCTTT.

The J gene is TRBJ1-6, the V gene TRBV5-6; TRBD1 agrees at 8 bases. The V gene end was trimmed by 0 bases and the J gene end by 11 bases; junction bases not matched to a gene: 10. The CDR3 extends over 16 amino acids. Germline CDR1 is SGHDT and CDR2 is YYEEEE. CDR3 protein: CASSLAGQGSPPPLHF. In DNA form, the CDR3 reads TGTGCCAGCAGCTTGGCTGGACAGGGTTCCCCACCACCCCTCCACTTT.

This clonotype appeared many times. The CDR3 sequence is CASSRWHGYTF. CDR3 coding DNA: TGTGCCAGCAGCCGCTGGCATGGCTACACCTTC. The genes are TRBV5-6 and TRBJ1-2; D unclear. Germline-derived CDR1 and CDR2 are SGHDT and YYEEEE. V lost 4 bases to trimming and J lost 6 bases, with 7 bases between them. The CDR3 runs 11 residues.

A remark on this clonotype: The junction departs from the called germline gene at one end, perhaps through a read error. The V call is TRBV2, the J call TRBJ1-2, with D unclear. Germline V gene data show CDR1 as SNHLY and CDR2 as FYNNEI. This CDR3 is built from 15 residues. The CDR3 sequence: CASSLEAGRHYGYTF. CDR3 coding DNA: TGCGCCAGCAGCCTAGAGGCAGGTCGCCACTATGGCTACACCTTC.

This clonotype was observed many times. The rearrangement uses TRBV12-3 or TRBV12-4 and TRBJ2-3, with D unresolved. This CDR3 has 15 residues. Trimming cost V 7 bases and J 0 bases, with 14 bases left between them. CDR3 residues: CASKKGGSSTDTQYF. Written as DNA, the CDR3 is TGTGCCAGCAAAAAAGGCGGCAGTAGCACAGATACGCAGTATTTT.

This clonotype was picked up many times. CDR3 nucleotide sequence: TGTGCCAGCCATGAGGGATTGAACACTGAAGCTTTCTTT. It translates to CASHEGLNTEAFF. The chain combines TRBV7-9 with TRBJ1-1; D not resolved. CDR1 and CDR2 from the germline V gene are SEHNR and FQNEAQ (reference sequence). Trimming removed 8 bases at V and 0 bases at J, with 10 bases between. The CDR3 length is 13 residues. Complete variable domain (other parts from reference TRBV7-9 and TRBJ1-1): DTGVSQNPRHKITKRGQNVTFRCDPISEHNRLYWYRQTLGQGPEFLTYFQNEAQLEKSRLLSDRFSAERPKGSFSTLEIQRTEQGDSAMYLCASHEGLNTEAFFGQGTRLTVV.

This clonotype was observed many times. The CDR3 sequence: CASSLFPQRGSMELFF. The CDR3 DNA follows: TGTGCCAGCAGCTTATTCCCTCAGCGGGGGTCGATGGAGCTGTTTTTT. The chain combines TRBV11-3 with TRBJ2-2; 8 positions agree with TRBD2. Germline CDR1 reads SGHNT; CDR2 reads YENEEA. The CDR3 spans 16 residues. With V trimmed by 2 bases and J by 10 bases, 12 bases remained unmatched.